This TCR beta chain was documented in a study of T cell repertoires in cytomegalovirus infection (dated by TCRdb to between 2018 and 2021). About the investigation overall: Donor HLA type was relevant to the analysis, as public TCR beta signatures indicated carriage of CMV infection together with the matching HLA type. General study outcomes and caveats: In both this cohort and an independent cohort of 350 to 400 donors, the cumulative frequency of public TCR beta family members distinguished carriers of CMV infection plus the relevant HLA type. The ex vivo response was dominated by HLA-C-restricted CMV-specific TCR beta clonotypes, and the single most frequent clonotype in two of eight donors was supplied by these HLA-C-restricted clonotypes.

This clonotype occurred many times. Its antigen is not yet known. Per-base quality was not reported, and no clone a single base away is much larger than it. From cysteine to phenylalanine, the CDR3 is 14 amino acids long. Only the CDR3 part of the read is kept: 42 bases, read in frame from the first base. Trimming accounts for 6 bases at V and 2 bases at J, while the number of junction bases matched to no gene is 6. As encoded in the germline V gene (reference sequence), CDR1 is DFQATT while CDR2 is SNEGSKA. Instrument used: Illumina HiSeq 1500. The public reads were reprocessed in TCRdb via fastp at Q25 and MiXCR, keeping in-frame beta chains. All rows with the same CDR3 protein become a single entry with the most common DNA and genes. A total of 200,000 to 300,000 distinct CDR3 sequences appear in this sample, 9% to 15% of them only once. The ten largest account for approximately 1.6% of the sample.

Sample: PBMCs. The receptor's source is a human donor in good health (CMV status not recorded). Some clones in this sample may be carry-over from other donors' samples. The chain links TRBV20-1 with TRBJ2-1; 8 junctional bases match TRBD1. CDR3 loop: CSALDRGAYNEQFF. The nucleotide sequence reads TGCAGTGCCCTCGACAGGGGAGCCTACAATGAGCAGTTCTTC.